This T cell receptor (beta chain) derives from a study of cytomegalovirus exposure and HLA in healthy donors. The study sampled nominally healthy donors, though unrecorded immune exposures were likely. The germline gives CDR1 MNHEY, CDR2 SVGAGI. The CDR3 has 15 residues. J gave up 2 bases and V 9 bases, and 11 bases lay outside the gene matches. Both 60 Vbeta primers and 13 Jbeta primers went into the PCR. Measured with immunoSEQ multiplex PCR; TCRdb has only the in-frame clones, and not every one. The table has roughly 140,000 clones, 70% to 85% seen once. This sequence joins TRBV6-5 and TRBJ2-3; 7 nucleotides line up with TRBD1. The TCR sequence derives from a woman aged 45-59 years in good health and CMV-seropositive. Sequences were obtained from PBMCs. CDR3 nucleotide sequence: TGTGCCAGTAGGGGGCTGGGGCGGAACACAGATACGCAGTATTTT. This codes for CASRGLGRNTDTQYF.